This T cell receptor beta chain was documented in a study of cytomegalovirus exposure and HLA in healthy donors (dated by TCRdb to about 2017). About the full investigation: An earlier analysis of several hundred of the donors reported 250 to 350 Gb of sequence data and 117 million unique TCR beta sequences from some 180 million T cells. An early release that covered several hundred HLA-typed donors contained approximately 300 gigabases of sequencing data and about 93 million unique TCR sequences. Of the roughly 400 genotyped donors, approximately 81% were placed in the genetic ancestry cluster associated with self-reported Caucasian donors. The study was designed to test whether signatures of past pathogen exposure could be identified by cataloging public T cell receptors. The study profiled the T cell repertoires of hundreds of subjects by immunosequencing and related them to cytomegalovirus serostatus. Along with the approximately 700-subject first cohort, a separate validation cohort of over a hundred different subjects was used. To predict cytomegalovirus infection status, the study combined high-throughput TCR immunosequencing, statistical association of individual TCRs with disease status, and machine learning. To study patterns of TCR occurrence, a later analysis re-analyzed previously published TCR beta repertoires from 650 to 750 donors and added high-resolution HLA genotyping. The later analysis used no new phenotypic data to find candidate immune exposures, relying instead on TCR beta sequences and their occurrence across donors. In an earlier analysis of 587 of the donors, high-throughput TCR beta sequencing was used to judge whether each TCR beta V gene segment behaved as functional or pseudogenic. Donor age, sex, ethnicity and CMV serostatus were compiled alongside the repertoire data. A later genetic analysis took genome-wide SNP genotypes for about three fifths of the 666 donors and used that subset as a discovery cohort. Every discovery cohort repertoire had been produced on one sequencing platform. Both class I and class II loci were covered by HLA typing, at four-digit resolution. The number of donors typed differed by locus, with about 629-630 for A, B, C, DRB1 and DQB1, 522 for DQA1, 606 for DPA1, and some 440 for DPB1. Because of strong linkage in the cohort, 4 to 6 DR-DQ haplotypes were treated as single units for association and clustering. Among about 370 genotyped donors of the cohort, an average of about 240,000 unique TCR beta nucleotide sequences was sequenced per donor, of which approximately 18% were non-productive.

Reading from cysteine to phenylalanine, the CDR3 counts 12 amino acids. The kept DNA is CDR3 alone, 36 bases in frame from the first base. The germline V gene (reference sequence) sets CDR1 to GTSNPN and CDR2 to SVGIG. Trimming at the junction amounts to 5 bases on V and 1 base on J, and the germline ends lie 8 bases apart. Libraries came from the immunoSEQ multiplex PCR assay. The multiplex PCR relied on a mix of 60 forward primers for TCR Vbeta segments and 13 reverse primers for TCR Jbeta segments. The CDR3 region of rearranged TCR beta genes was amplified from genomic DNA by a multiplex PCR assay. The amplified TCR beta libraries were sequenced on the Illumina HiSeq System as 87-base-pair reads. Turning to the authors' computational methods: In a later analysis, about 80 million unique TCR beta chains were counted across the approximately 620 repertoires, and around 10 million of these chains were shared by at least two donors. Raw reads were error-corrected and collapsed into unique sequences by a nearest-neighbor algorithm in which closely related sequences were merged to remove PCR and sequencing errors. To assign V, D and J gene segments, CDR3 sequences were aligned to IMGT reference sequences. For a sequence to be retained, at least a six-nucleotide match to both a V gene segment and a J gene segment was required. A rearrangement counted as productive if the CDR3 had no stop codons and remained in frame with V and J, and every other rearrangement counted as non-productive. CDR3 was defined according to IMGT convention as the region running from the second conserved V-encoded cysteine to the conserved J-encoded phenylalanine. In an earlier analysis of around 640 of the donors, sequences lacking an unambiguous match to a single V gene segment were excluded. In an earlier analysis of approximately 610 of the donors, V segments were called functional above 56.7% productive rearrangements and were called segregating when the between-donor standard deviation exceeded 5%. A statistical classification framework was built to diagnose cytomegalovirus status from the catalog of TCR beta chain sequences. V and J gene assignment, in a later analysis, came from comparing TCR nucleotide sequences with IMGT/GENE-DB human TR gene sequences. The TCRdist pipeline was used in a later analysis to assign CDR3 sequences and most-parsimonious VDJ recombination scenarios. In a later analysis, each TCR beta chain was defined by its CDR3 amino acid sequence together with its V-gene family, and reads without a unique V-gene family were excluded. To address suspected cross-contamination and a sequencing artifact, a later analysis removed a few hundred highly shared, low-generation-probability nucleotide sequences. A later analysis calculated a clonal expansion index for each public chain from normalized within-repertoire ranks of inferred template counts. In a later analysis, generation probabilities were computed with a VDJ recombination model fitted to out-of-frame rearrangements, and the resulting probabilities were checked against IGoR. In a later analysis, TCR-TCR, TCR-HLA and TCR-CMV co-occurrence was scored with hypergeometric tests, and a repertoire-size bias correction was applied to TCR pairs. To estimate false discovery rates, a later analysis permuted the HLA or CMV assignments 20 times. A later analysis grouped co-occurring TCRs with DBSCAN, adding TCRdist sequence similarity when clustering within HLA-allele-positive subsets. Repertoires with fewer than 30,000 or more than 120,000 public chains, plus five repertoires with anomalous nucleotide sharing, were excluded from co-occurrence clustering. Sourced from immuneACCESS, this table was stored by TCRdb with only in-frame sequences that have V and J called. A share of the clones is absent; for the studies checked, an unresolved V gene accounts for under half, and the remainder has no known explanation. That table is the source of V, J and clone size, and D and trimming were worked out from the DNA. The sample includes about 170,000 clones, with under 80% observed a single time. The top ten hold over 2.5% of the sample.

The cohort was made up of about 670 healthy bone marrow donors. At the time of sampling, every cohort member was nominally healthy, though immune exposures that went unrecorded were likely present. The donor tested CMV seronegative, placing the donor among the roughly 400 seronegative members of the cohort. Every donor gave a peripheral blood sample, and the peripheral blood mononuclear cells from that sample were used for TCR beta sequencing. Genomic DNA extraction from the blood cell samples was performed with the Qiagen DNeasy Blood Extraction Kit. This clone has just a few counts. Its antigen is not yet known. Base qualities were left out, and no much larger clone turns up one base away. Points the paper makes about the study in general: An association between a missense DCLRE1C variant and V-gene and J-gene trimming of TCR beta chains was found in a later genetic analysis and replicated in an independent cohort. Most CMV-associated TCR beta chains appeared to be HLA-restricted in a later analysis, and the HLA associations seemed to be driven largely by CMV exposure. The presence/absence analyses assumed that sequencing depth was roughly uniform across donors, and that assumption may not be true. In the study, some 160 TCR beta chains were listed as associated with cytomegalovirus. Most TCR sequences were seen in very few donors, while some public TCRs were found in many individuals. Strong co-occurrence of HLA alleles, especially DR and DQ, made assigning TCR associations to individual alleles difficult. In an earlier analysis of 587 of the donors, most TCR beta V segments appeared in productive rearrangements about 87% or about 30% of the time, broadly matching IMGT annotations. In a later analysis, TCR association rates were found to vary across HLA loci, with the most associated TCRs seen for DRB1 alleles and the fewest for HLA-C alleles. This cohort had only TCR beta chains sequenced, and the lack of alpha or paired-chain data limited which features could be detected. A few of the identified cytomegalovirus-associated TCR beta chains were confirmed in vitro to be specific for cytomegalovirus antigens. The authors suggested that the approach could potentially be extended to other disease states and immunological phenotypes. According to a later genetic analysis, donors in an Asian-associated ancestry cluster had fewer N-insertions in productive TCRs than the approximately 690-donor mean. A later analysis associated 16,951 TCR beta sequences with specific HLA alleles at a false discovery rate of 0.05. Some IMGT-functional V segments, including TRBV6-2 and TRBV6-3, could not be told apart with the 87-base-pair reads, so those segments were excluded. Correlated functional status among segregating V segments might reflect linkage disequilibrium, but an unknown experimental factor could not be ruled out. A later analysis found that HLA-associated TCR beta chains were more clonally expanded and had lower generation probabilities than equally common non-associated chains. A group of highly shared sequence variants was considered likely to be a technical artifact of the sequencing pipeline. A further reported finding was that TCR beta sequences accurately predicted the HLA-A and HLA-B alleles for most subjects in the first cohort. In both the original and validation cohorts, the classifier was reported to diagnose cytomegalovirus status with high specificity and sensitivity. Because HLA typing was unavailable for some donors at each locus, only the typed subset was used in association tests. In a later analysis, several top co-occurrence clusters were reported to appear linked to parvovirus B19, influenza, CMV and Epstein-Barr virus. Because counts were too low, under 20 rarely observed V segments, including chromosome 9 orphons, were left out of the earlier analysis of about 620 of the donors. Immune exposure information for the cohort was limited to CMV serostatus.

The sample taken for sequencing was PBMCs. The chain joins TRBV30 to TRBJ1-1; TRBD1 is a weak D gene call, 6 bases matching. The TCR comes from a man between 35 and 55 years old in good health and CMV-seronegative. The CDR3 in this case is CAWRTANTEAFF. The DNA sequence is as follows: TGTGCCTGGCGGACAGCGAACACTGAAGCTTTCTTT.